The 17 T cell receptor beta chains reported below all come from one sample, sequenced in a study of T-cell memory formation after mild COVID-19. TCRdb re-derived calls from the 5' RACE reads in MiXCR, one entry per CDR3 protein. This sample has fewer than 500,000 distinct CDR3 sequences, with around a quarter found just once. Sequenced material: PBMCs or a T cell subset sorted from them (not recorded which). These receptors all stem from an adult woman who had mild COVID-19 (a few samples of this study predate the infection). Cell type and time point are not known.

The table lists this clonotype with a count of one. The rearrangement joins TRBV15 to TRBJ1-1, with TRBD1 matching over 7 bases. Germline V lookup: CDR1 LNHNV, CDR2 YYDKDF (reference sequence). This CDR3 has 14 amino acids. The trim removed 6 bases at V and 0 bases at J, leaving 4 bases unmatched. For the CDR3, the DNA is TGTGCCACCAGTCCGGGACAGCTGAACACTGAAGCTTTCTTT. This translates into CATSPGQLNTEAFF.

This clonotype has more than one count but fewer than ten. The rearrangement joins TRBV7-2 to TRBJ2-7; TRBD2 matches 8 bases. The CDR3 is 15 residues long. The germline gives CDR1 SGHTA, CDR2 FQGNSA. J gave up 5 bases and V 3 bases, and 9 bases lay outside the gene matches. The CDR3 reads CASSFTGLAAHEQYF. For the CDR3, the DNA is TGTGCCAGCAGCTTTACTGGACTAGCTGCCCACGAGCAGTACTTC.

This chain links TRBV7-9 with TRBJ2-7; D not resolved. CDR1 is SEHNR and CDR2 is FQNEAQ in the germline V gene (reference sequence). There are 13 residues in the CDR3. V lost 10 bases, J lost 2 bases, and 15 bases lay in between. CDR3 in amino acids: CAIGLSGPYEQYF. CDR3 sequence (DNA): TGTGCCATCGGCCTGAGTGGTCCCTACGAGCAGTACTTC.

This clonotype was counted only a few times. This chain joins TRBV15 and TRBJ1-6; D is possibly TRBD1 (5 bases). Deletions cut 4 bases from V and 7 bases from J, with 14 bases between. This CDR3 is 15 amino acids long. Germline V CDR1 and CDR2: LNHNV, YYDKDF (reference sequence). The CDR3 DNA follows: TGTGCCACCAGCACGGCGGGGGTTGGGAATTCACCCCTCCACTTT. Translating it yields CATSTAGVGNSPLHF.

The sample holds a few counts of this clonotype. This chain joins TRBV29-1 and TRBJ2-1; TRBD2 is a possible D gene (5 bases). Deletions cut 5 bases from V and 3 bases from J, with 20 bases between. The germline gives CDR1 SQVTM, CDR2 ANQGSEA. The length of the CDR3 is 16 residues. The CDR3 DNA is TGCAGCGTTACGTCCCTGAAGCCACTAGGCTACAATGAGCAGTTCTTC. It yields the protein CSVTSLKPLGYNEQFF.

The chain joins TRBV12-3 or TRBV12-4 to TRBJ2-3; D remains unclear. V shed 6 bases and J shed 3 bases, with 16 bases lying between them. The CDR3 has 15 residues. In DNA, the CDR3 is TGTGCCAGCAGCTCCACACGTTACGGAACAGATACGCAGTATTTT. Amino acids: CASSSTRYGTDTQYF.

This clonotype was counted a few times. The genes are TRBV29-1 and TRBJ2-2; TRBD1 matches at 8 bases. CDR1 and CDR2 from the germline V gene are SQVTM and ANQGSEA. Trimming removed 4 bases from V and 2 bases from J; junction bases left unmatched: 6. The length of the CDR3 is 15 residues. The CDR3 spells CSVVPGQVNTGELFF. DNA for the CDR3: TGCAGCGTTGTACCGGGACAGGTTAACACCGGGGAGCTGTTTTTT.

The V gene is TRBV20-1, the J gene TRBJ1-2; no definite D call. Germline CDR1 and CDR2: DFQATT and SNEGSKA (reference sequence). The CDR3 runs to 14 residues. V shed 1 base and J shed 5 bases, with 14 bases lying between them. The CDR3 DNA is TGCAGTGCTAGAGGACTAAATTTGGGTTATGGCTACACCTTC. This codes for CSARGLNLGYGYTF.

This sequence joins TRBV27 and TRBJ2-7; a weak D match, TRBD1 (6 bases). The germline V and J ends were trimmed by 5 bases and 1 base, with 15 bases remaining between them. Germline lookup yields CDR1 MNHEY and CDR2 SMNVEV (reference sequence). This CDR3 region has 15 residues. CDR3 DNA: TGTGCCAGCAGTACCAACAGGGTTGGGTCCTACGAGCAGTACTTC. This encodes CASSTNRVGSYEQYF.

Notes on this clonotype: An end of the junction does not agree with germline; a read error may underlie this. The chain joins TRBV11-2 to TRBJ2-1; D possibly corresponds to TRBD1 (5 bases). CDR1 SGHAT and CDR2 FQNNGV come from the germline V gene. The CDR3 has 14 residues. Here the CDR3 reads CARSLAGRYNEQFF. The DNA for the CDR3 is TGTGCCAGAAGCTTGGCAGGGCGCTACAATGAGCAGTTCTTC.

The chain employs TRBV15 and TRBJ2-3, with 8 nucleotides matching TRBD1. This CDR3 comprises 16 residues. V lost 2 bases and J lost 6; bases outside the gene matches: 10. The germline CDR1 and CDR2 sequences are LNHNV and YYDKDF (reference sequence). DNA of the CDR3: TGTGCCACCAGCAGAAGTTCAGGGGGCGCAGGGGATACGCAGTATTTT. Translation: CATSRSSGGAGDTQYF.

This clonotype was found a few times. The V gene is TRBV7-6, the J gene TRBJ2-3; D is uncertain. This CDR3 spans 16 amino acids. The germline V gene encodes CDR1 SGHVS and CDR2 FNYEAQ. Trimming stripped 1 base from V and 6 bases from J, with 17 bases between. The CDR3 nucleotides read TGTGCCAGCAGCTTAGATGGTTGGCCCCCCACGGATACGCAGTATTTT. Protein product: CASSLDGWPPTDTQYF. The whole variable domain, filled in from reference TRBV7-6 and TRBJ2-3, reads GAGVSQSPRYKVTKRGQDVALRCDPISGHVSLYWYRQALGQGPEFLTYFNYEAQQDKSGLPNDRFSAERPEGSISTLTIQRTEQRDSAMYRCASSLDGWPPTDTQYFGPGTRLTVL.

The table lists this clonotype with a few counts. V gene TRBV9 combines with J gene TRBJ2-5; D perhaps matches TRBD1 (6 bases). The germline V gene has CDR1 SGDLS and CDR2 YYNGEE. With 6 bases removed from V and 0 bases from J, the gap between germline ends came to 15 bases. The CDR3 has 15 amino acids. CDR3 sequence: CASTWRAGDQETQYF. The DNA for the CDR3 is TGTGCCAGCACCTGGCGGGCAGGGGACCAAGAGACCCAGTACTTC. The entire variable domain, with the rest obtained from reference TRBV9 and TRBJ2-5, is as follows: DSGVTQTPKHLITATGQRVTLRCSPRSGDLSVYWYQQSLDQGLQFLIQYYNGEERAKGNILERFSAQQFPDLHSELNLSSLELGDSALYFCASTWRAGDQETQYFGPGTRLLVL.

This clonotype occurred many times. This chain connects TRBV20-1 to TRBJ2-7, with unresolved D. V lost 3 bases to trimming and J lost 6 bases, with 18 bases between them. The CDR3 loop spans 14 amino acids. Germline V gives CDR1 DFQATT, CDR2 SNEGSKA (reference sequence). CDR3 residues: CSASRHVAVLEQYF. DNA for the CDR3: TGCAGTGCTAGCAGGCACGTAGCAGTTCTCGAGCAGTACTTC.

The chain recombines TRBV6-5 with TRBJ1-2, with D tentatively TRBD1 (5 bases). CDR1 and CDR2 from the germline V gene are MNHEY and SVGAGI. The V gene lost 5 bases and the J gene lost 4 bases, with 17 bases spanning the gap. This CDR3 region has 15 residues. The CDR3 loop reads CASSKPTTDIYGYTF. CDR3 coding DNA: TGTGCCAGCAGTAAACCTACCACGGACATCTATGGCTACACCTTC.

The V gene is TRBV5-1, the J gene TRBJ1-1, with 7 bases fitting TRBD1. V was pared by 4 bases and J by 1 base, with 4 bases of the junction left unmatched. CDR1 and CDR2 (germline): SGHRS, YFSETQ. The CDR3 contains 14 residues. The CDR3 DNA reads TGCGCCAGCAGCCATGACAGGGCGAACACTGAAGCTTTCTTT. This translates into CASSHDRANTEAFF.

In this sample, this clonotype turned up many times. The V call is TRBV7-9, the J call TRBJ1-2; no clear D. CDR3 length equals 14 residues. The germline CDR1 and CDR2 sequences are SEHNR and FQNEAQ (reference sequence). V gave up 4 bases and J gave up 0 bases, with 9 bases separating them. CDR3 loop: CASSSDTTNYGYTF. Here the CDR3 DNA reads TGTGCCAGCAGCTCTGACACTACTAACTATGGCTACACCTTC.